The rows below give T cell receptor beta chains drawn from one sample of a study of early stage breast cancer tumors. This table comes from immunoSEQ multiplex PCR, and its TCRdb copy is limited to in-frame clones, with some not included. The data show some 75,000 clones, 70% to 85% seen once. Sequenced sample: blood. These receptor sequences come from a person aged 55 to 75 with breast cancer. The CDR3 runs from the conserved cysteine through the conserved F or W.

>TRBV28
CASSGINQPQHF
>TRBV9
CASSVGEGYHEQYF
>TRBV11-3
CASSSGSGPDTEAFF
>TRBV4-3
CASSQLEGTGELFF
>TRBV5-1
CASSLRGGDTDTQYF
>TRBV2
CASSEDPRGPGELFF
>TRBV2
CASRSGTSGRYTHVDTQYF
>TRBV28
CASSRDRPQETQYF
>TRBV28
CASRLAGENQETQYF
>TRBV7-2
CASSLGTGMTNEKLFF
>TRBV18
CASSPTGRGEAFF
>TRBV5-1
CASRLGQDATAAFF
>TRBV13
CASSPRSGKNTGELFF